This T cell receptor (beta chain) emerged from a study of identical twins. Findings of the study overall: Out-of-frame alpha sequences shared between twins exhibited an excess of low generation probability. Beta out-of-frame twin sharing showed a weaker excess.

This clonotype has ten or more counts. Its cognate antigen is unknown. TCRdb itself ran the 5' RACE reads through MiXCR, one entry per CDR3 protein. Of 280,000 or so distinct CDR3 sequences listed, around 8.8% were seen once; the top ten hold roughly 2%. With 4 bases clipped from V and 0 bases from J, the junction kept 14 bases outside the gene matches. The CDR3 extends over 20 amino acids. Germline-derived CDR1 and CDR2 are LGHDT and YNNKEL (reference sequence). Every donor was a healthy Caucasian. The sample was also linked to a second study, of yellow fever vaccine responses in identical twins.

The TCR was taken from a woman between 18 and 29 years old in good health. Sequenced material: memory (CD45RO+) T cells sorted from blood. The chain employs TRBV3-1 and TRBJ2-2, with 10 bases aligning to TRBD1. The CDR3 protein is CASSPFAGTGAAANTGELFF. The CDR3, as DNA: TGTGCCAGCAGCCCGTTCGCAGGGACAGGGGCCGCCGCGAACACCGGGGAGCTGTTTTTT.